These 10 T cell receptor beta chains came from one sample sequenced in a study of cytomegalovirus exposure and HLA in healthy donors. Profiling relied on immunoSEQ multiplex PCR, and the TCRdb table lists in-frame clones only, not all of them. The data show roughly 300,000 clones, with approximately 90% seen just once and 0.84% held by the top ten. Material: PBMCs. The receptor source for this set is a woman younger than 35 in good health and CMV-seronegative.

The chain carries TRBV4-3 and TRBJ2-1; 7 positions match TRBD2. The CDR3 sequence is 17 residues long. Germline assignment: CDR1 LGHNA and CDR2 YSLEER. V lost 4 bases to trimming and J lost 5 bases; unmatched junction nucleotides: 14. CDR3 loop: CASSPTWNRDYNNEQFF. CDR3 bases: TGCGCCAGCAGCCCCACCTGGAACCGGGACTACAACAATGAGCAGTTCTTC.

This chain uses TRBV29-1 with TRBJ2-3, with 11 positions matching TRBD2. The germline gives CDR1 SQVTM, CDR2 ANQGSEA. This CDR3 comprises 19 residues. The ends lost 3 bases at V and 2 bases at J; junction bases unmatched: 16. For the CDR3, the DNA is TGCAGCGTTGACCCTCCGGTGGGACTAGCGGAAGTAGTCACAGATACGCAGTATTTT. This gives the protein CSVDPPVGLAEVVTDTQYF.

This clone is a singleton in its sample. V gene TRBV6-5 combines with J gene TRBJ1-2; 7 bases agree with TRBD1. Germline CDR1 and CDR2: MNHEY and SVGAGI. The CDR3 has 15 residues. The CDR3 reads CATGRTTGQIDGYTF. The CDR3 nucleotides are TGTGCTACGGGTAGGACGACAGGGCAGATAGATGGCTACACCTTC.

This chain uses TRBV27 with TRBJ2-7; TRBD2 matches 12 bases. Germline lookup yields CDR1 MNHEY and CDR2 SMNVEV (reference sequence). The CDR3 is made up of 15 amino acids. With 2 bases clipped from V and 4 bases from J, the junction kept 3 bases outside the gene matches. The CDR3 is CASSLVLAGGYEQYF. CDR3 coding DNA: TGTGCCAGCAGTTTAGTTCTAGCGGGAGGGTACGAGCAGTACTTC.

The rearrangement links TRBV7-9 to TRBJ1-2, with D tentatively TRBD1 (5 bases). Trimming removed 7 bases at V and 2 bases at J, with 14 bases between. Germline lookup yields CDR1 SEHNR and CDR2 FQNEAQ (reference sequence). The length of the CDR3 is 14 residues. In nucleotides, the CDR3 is TGTGCCAGCACCCAGGGTGGAGGGAACTATGGCTACACCTTC. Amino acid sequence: CASTQGGGNYGYTF.

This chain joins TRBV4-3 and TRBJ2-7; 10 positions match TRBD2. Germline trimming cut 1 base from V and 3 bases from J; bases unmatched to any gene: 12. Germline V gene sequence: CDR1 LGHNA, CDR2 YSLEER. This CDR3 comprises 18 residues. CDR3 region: CASSQGPLSSGSYYEQYF. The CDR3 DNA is TGCGCCAGCAGCCAAGGCCCCTTATCTAGCGGGAGTTACTACGAGCAGTACTTC.

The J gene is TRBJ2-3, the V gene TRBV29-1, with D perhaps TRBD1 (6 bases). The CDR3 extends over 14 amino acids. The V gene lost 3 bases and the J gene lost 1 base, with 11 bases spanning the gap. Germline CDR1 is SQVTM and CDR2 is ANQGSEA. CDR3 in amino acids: CSVEAGVRTDTQYF. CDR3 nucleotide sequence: TGCAGCGTTGAGGCAGGGGTACGCACAGATACGCAGTATTTT.

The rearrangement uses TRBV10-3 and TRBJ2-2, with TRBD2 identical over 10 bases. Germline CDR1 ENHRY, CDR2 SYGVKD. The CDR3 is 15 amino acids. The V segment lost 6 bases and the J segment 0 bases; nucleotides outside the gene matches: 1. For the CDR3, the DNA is TGTGCCATCAGGACTAGCGGGCCGAACACCGGGGAGCTGTTTTTT. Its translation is CAIRTSGPNTGELFF.

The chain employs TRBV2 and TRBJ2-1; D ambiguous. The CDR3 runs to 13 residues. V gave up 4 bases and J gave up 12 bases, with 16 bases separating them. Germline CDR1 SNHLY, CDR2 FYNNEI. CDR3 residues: CASSGSPPVWQFF. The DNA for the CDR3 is TGTGCCAGCAGTGGAAGCCCGCCTGTGTGGCAGTTCTTC.

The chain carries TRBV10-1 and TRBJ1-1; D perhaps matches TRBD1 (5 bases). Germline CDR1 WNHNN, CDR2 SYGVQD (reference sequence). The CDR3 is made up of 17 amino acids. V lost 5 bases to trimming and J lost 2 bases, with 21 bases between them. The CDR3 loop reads CASSSREGNRYNTEAFF. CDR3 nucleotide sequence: TGCGCCAGCAGTTCCCGGGAGGGGAATAGATATAACACTGAAGCTTTCTTT.